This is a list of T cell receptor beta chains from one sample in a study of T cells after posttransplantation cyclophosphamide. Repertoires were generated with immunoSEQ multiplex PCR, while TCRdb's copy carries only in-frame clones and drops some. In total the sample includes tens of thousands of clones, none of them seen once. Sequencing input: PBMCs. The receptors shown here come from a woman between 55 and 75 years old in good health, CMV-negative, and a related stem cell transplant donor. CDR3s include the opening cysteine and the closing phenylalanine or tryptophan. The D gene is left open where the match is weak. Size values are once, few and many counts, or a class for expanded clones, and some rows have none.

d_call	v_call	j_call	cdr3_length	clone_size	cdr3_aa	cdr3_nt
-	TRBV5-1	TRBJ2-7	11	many	CASSLSSEQYF	TGCGCCAGCAGCTTGTCATCCGAGCAGTACTTC
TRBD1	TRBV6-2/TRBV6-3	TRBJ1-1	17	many	CASSLQGAGVMNTEAFF	TGTGCCAGCAGTTTACAGGGGGCAGGAGTAATGAACACTGAAGCTTTCTTT
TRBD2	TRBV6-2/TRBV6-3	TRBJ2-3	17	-	CASSYSKTSGDRDTQYF	TGTGCCAGCAGTTACTCGAAGACTAGCGGGGACCGGGATACGCAGTATTTT
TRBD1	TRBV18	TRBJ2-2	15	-	CASSRTGLDTGELFF	TGTGCCAGCTCACGGACAGGGTTGGACACCGGGGAGCTGTTTTTT
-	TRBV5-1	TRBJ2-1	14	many	CASSLSGSYNEQFF	TGCGCCAGCAGCTTATCGGGCTCCTACAATGAGCAGTTCTTC
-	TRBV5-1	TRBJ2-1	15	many	CASSLVAESYNEQFF	TGCGCCAGCAGCTTGGTTGCGGAGTCCTACAATGAGCAGTTCTTC
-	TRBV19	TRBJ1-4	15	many	CASSLRRATNEKLFF	TGTGCCAGTAGCCTCAGGAGAGCAACTAATGAAAAACTGTTTTTT
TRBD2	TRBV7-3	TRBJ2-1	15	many	CASSSAAGSHNEQFF	TGTGCCAGCAGCTCCGCAGCGGGGAGTCATAATGAGCAGTTCTTC
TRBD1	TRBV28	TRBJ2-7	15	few	CASNSIHGQGYEQYF	TGTGCCAGCAATTCAATCCACGGACAGGGCTACGAGCAGTACTTC
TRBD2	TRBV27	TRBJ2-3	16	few	CASSLRLAGNTDTQYF	TGTGCCAGCAGTTTAAGACTAGCGGGAAACACAGATACGCAGTATTTT
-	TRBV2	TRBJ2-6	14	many	CASSRFSGANVLTF	TGTGCCAGCAGTCGTTTCTCTGGGGCCAACGTCCTGACTTTC
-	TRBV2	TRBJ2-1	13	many	CASSRTSDHEQFF	TGTGCCAGCAGTCGCACAAGCGACCATGAGCAGTTCTTC
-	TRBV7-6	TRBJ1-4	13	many	CASSSFSEGKLFF	TGTGCCAGCAGCTCCTTTTCTGAGGGAAAACTGTTTTTT
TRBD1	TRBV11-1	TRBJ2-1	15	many	CASSVRGPAYNEQFF	TGTGCCAGCAGCGTCAGGGGGCCAGCCTACAATGAGCAGTTCTTC
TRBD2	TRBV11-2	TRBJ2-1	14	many	CASTLGLANNEQFF	TGTGCCAGTACATTGGGACTAGCGAACAATGAGCAGTTCTTC
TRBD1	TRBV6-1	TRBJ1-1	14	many	CASGTGGDPTEAFF	TGTGCCAGCGGGACAGGGGGCGACCCCACTGAAGCTTTCTTT
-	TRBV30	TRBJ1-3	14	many	CAWSARGSGNTIYF	TGTGCCTGGAGTGCAAGGGGTTCTGGAAACACCATATATTTT
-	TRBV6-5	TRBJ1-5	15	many	CASSYSIQGNQPQHF	TGTGCCAGCAGTTACTCGATACAGGGCAATCAGCCCCAGCATTTT
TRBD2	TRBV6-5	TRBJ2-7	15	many	CASSPASAGGNEQYF	TGTGCCAGCAGCCCCGCTTCGGCGGGAGGCAACGAGCAGTACTTC
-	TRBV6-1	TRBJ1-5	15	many	CASSAGIASNQPQHF	TGTGCCAGCAGCGCGGGGATCGCTAGCAATCAGCCCCAGCATTTT
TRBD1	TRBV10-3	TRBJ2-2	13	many	CAITGDVTGELFF	TGTGCCATTACAGGGGATGTCACCGGGGAGCTGTTTTTT
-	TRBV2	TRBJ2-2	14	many	CASTYRPSTGELFF	TGTGCCAGCACCTACAGGCCTTCCACCGGGGAGCTGTTTTTT
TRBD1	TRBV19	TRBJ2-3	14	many	CASSLRGRADTQYF	TGTGCCAGTTCACTCAGGGGGCGGGCAGATACGCAGTATTTT
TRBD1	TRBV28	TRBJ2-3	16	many	CASRPRGQGRAPEQYF	TGTGCCAGCAGACCCCGGGGACAGGGGAGGGCCCCGGAGCAGTATTTT
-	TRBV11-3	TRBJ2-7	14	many	CASSRDTFSYEQYF	TGTGCCAGCAGCCGGGACACTTTTTCCTACGAGCAGTACTTC
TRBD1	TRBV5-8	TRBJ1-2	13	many	CASSFGQGDGYTF	TGTGCCAGCAGCTTTGGGCAGGGGGATGGCTACACCTTC
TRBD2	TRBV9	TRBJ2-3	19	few	CASSPTPGLAGGQTDTQYF	TGTGCCAGCAGCCCTACCCCGGGACTAGCGGGAGGCCAGACAGATACGCAGTATTTT
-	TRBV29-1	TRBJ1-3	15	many	CSVVLGSNSGNTIYF	TGCAGCGTTGTTTTGGGCAGCAACTCTGGAAACACCATATATTTT
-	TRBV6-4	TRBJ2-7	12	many	CASSHSTYEQYF	TGTGCCAGCAGTCACAGCACCTACGAGCAGTACTTC
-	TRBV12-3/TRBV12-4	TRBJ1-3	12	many	CASSFQGNTIYF	TGTGCCAGCAGTTTCCAGGGAAACACCATATATTTT
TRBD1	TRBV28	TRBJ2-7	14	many	CASTRTGGNDEQYF	TGTGCCAGCACTCGAACAGGGGGCAACGACGAGCAGTACTTC
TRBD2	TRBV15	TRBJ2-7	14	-	CATSRETRGSEQYF	TGTGCCACCAGCAGGGAGACGCGGGGGTCCGAGCAGTACTTC
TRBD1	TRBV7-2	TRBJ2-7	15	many	CASSAKQGISYEQYF	TGTGCCAGCAGCGCAAAACAGGGGATCTCCTACGAGCAGTACTTC
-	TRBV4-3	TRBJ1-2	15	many	CASSQDLNRNYGYTF	TGCGCCAGCAGCCAAGACTTAAACAGGAACTATGGCTACACCTTC
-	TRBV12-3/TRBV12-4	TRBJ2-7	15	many	CASSLGAGWLNEQYF	TGTGCCAGCAGTTTAGGCGCAGGGTGGTTGAACGAGCAGTACTTC
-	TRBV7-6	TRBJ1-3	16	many	CASSFRGPFSGNTIYF	TGTGCCAGCAGCTTCAGGGGCCCCTTCTCTGGAAACACCATATATTTT
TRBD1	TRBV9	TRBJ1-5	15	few	CASSVGDSHSQPQHF	TGTGCCAGCAGCGTAGGGGACAGCCATAGTCAGCCCCAGCATTTT
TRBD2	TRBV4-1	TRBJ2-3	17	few	CTSSQPGTRTHTDTQYF	TGCACCAGCAGCCAACCGGGGACTAGAACACACACAGATACGCAGTATTTT
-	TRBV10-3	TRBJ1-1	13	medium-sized	CAITTDMNTEAFF	TGTGCCATCACTACGGACATGAACACTGAAGCTTTCTTT
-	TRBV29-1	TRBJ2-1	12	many	CSGRGLRNEQFF	TGCAGCGGCCGGGGGTTGAGGAATGAGCAGTTCTTC